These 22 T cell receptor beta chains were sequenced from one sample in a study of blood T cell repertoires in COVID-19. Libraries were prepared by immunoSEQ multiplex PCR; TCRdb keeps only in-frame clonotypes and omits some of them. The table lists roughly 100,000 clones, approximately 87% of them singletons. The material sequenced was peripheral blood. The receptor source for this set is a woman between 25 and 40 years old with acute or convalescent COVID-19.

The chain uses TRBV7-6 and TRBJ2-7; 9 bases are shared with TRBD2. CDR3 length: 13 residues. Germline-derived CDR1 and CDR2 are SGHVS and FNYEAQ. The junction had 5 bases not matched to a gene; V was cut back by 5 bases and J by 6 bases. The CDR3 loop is CASSPAGGGEQYF. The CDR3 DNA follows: TGTGCCAGCAGCCCGGCGGGGGGGGGCGAGCAGTACTTC. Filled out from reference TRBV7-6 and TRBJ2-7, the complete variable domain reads GAGVSQSPRYKVTKRGQDVALRCDPISGHVSLYWYRQALGQGPEFLTYFNYEAQQDKSGLPNDRFSAERPEGSISTLTIQRTEQRDSAMYRCASSPAGGGEQYFGPGTRLTVT.

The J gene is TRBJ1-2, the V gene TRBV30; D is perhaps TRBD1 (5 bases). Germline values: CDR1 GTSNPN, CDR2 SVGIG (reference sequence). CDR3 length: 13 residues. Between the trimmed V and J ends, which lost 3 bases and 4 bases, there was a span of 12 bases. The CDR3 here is CAWRTPDSYGYTF. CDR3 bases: TGTGCCTGGAGAACCCCCGACAGCTATGGCTACACCTTC.

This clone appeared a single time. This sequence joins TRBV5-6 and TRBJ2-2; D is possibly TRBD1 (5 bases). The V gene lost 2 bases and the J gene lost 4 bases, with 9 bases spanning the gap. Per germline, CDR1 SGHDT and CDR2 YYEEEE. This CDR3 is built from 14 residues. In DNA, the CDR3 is TGTGCCAGCAGCTTCGACAGATCCACCGGGGAGCTGTTTTTT. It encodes CASSFDRSTGELFF.

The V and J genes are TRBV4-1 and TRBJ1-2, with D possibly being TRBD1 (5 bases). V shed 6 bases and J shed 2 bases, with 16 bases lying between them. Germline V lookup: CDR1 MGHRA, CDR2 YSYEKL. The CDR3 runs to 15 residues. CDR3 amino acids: CASSPREGLNYGYTF. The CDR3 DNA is TGCGCCAGCAGTCCTCGGGAGGGACTAAACTATGGCTACACCTTC.

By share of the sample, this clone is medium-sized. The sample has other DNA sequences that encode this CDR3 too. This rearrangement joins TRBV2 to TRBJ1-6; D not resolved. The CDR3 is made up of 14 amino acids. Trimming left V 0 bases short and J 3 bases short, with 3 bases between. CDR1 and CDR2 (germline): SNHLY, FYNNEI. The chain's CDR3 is CASSEARYNSPLHF. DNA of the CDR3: TGTGCCAGCAGTGAAGCGCGCTATAATTCACCCCTCCACTTT.

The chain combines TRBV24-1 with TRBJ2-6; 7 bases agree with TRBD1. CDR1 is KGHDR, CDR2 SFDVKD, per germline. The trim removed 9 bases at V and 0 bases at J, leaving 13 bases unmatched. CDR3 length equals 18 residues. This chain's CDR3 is CATSRGPNLGSGANVLTF. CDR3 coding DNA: TGTGCCACCTCGAGGGGGCCTAACTTAGGCTCTGGGGCCAACGTCCTGACTTTC.

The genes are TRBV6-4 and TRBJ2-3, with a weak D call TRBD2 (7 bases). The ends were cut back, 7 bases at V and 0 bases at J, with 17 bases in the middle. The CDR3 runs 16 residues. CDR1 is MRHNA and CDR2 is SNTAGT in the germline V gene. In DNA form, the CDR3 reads TGTGCCAGCACCCACCCCCGGGGGGCCAGCACAGATACGCAGTATTTT. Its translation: CASTHPRGASTDTQYF.

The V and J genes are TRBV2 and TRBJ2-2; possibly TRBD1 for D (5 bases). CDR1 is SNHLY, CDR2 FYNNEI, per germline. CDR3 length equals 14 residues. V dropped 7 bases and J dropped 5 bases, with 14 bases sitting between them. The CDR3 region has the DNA TGTGCCAGCAAACCCGACCAGGGAACCGGGGAGCTGTTTTTT. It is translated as CASKPDQGTGELFF. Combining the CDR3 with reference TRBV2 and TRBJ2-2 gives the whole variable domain EPEVTQTPSHQVTQMGQEVILRCVPISNHLYFYWYRQILGQKVEFLVSFYNNEISEKSEIFDDQFSVERPDGSNFTLKIRSTKLEDSAMYFCASKPDQGTGELFFGEGSRLTVL.

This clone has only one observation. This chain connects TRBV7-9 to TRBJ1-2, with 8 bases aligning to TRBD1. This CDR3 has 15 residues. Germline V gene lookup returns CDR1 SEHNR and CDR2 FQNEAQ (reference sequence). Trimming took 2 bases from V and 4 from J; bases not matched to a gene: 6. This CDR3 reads CASSLKRTGSYGYTF. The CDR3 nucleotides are TGTGCCAGCAGCTTAAAGAGGACAGGGAGCTATGGCTACACCTTC.

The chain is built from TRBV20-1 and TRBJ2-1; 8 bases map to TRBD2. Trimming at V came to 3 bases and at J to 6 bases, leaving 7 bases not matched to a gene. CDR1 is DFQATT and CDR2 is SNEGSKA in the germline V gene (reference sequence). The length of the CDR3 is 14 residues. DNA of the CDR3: TGCAGTGCTAGTTCAAGGCGGGGGGTCAATGAGCAGTTCTTC. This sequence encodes CSASSRRGVNEQFF.

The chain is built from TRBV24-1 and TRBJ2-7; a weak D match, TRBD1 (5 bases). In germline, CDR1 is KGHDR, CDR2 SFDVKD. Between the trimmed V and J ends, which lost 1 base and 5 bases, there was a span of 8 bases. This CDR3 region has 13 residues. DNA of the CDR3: TGTGCCACCAGTGATTTCCCCAGGGACGAGCAGTACTTC. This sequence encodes CATSDFPRDEQYF.

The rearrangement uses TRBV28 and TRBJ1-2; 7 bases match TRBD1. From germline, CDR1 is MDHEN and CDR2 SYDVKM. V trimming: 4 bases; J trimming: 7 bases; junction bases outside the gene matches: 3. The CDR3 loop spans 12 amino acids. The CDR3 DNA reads TGTGCCAGCAGTTCAGGGGGATTTGGCTACACCTTC. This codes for CASSSGGFGYTF.

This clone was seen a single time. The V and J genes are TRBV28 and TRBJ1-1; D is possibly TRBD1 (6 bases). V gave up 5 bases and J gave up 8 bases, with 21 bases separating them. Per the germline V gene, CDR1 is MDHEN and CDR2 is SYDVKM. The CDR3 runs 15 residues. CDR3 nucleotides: TGTGCCAGCAGTGGCCTGGGGACACGAGAGACGGAAGCTTTCTTT. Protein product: CASSGLGTRETEAFF.

DNA for the CDR3: TGTGCCACCAGCAGAGGGGGGACTAGCTACGAGCAGTACTTC. It codes for CATSRGGTSYEQYF. The rearrangement uses TRBV15 and TRBJ2-7; 8 bases are a match to TRBD2. Germline CDR1 and CDR2: LNHNV and YYDKDF (reference sequence). V was pared by 1 base and J by 3 bases, with 2 bases of the junction left unmatched. The CDR3 is 14 residues long.

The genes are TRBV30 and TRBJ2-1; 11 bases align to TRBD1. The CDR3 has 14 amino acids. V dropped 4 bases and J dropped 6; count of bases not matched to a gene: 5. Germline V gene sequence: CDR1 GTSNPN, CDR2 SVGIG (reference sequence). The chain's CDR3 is CAWNTGQGVNEQFF. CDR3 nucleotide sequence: TGTGCCTGGAACACGGGACAGGGGGTCAATGAGCAGTTCTTC.

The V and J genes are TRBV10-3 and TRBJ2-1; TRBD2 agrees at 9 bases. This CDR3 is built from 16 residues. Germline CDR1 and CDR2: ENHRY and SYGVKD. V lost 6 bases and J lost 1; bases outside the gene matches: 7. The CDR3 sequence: CAIRGTSQTSYNEQFF. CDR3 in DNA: TGTGCCATCAGGGGGACTAGCCAGACTTCCTACAATGAGCAGTTCTTC.

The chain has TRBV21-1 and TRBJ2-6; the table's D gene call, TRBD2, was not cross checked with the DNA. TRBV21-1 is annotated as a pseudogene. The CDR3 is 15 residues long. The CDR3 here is CANQGGGPPYNVLTF. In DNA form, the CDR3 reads TGTGCCAATCAAGGGGGGGGTCCCCCTTACAACGTCCTGACTTTC.

Here the CDR3 DNA reads TGTGCCAGCAGTTTACGCGGACAGGGGAGAGGCGAGCAGTACTTC. Residues: CASSLRGQGRGEQYF. The gene calls are TRBV28 and TRBJ2-7, with 9 bases aligning to TRBD1. There are 15 residues in the CDR3. CDR1 and CDR2 from the germline V gene are MDHEN and SYDVKM. V was clipped by 2 bases and J by 6 bases; unmatched bases: 8.

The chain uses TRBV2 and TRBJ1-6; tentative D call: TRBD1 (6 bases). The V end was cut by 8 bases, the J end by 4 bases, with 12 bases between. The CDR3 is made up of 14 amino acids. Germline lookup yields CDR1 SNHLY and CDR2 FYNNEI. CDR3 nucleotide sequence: TGTGCCAGCCACGGGACACCTTATAATTCACCCCTCCACTTT. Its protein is CASHGTPYNSPLHF.

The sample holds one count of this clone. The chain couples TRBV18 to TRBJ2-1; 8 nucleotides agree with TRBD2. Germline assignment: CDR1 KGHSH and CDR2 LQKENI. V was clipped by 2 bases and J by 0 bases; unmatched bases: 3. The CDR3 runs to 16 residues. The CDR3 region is CASSPGSGSSYNEQFF. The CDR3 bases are TGTGCCAGCTCACCAGGGAGCGGGAGCTCCTACAATGAGCAGTTCTTC.

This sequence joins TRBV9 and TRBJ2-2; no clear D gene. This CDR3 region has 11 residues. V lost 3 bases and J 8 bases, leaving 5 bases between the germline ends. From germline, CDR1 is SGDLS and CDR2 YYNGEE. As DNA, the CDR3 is TGTGCCAGCAGCGATCAGGGGGAGCTGTTTTTT. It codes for CASSDQGELFF.

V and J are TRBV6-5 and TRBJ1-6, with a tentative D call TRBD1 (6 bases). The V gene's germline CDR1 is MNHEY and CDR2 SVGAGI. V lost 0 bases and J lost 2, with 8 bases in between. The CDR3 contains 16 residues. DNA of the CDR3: TGTGCCAGCAGTTACTCCGGACAGCCCTATAATTCACCCCTCCACTTT. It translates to CASSYSGQPYNSPLHF.